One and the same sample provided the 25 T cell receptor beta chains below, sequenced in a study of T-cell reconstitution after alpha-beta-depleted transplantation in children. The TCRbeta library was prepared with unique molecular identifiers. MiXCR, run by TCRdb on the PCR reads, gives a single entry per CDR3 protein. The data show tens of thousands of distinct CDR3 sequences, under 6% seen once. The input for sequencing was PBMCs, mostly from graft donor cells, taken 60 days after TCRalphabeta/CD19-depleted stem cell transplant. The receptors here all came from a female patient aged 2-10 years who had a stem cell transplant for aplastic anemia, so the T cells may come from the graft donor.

CDR3 amino acids: CASTGQIFNQPQHF. CDR3 nucleotide sequence: TGTGCCAGTACCGGACAGATCTTCAATCAGCCCCAGCATTTT. V is TRBV19 and J is TRBJ1-5; weak D call: TRBD1 (6 bases). Germline V lookup: CDR1 LNHDA, CDR2 SQIVND (reference sequence). The CDR3 contains 14 residues. V was pared by 7 bases and J by 3 bases, with 13 bases between.

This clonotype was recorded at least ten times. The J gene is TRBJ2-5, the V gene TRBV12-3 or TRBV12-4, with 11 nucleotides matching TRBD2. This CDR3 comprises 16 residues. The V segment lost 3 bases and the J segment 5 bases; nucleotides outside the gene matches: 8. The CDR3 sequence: CASSFKLAGVGETQYF. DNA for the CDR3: TGTGCCAGCAGTTTTAAACTAGCGGGAGTAGGGGAGACCCAGTACTTC.

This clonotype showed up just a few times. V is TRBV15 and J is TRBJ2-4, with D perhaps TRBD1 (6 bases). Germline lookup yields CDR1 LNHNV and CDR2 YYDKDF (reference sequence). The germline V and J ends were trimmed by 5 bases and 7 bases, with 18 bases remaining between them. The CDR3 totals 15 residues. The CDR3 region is CATSGGDRPKNIQYF. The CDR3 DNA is TGTGCCACCAGCGGAGGTGACAGGCCGAAGAACATTCAGTACTTC.

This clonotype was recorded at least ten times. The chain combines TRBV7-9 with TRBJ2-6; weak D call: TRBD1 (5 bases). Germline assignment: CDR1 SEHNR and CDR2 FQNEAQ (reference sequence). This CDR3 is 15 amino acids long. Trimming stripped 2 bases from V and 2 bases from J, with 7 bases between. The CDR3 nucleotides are TGTGCCAGCAGCTTAATACAGGCTGGGGCCAACGTCCTGACTTTC. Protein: CASSLIQAGANVLTF.

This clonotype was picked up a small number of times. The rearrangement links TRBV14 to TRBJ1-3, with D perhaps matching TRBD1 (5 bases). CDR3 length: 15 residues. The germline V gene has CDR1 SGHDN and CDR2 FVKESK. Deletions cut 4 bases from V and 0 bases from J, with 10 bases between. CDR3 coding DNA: TGTGCCAGCAGCCTGCAGGGCTACTCTGGAAACACCATATATTTT. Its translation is CASSLQGYSGNTIYF.

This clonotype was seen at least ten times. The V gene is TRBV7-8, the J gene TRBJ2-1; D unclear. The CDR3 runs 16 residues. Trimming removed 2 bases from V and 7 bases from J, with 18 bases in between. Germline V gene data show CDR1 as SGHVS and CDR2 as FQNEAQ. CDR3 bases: TGTGCCAGCAGCTTAACTACGCCTTTCTTTGGAAATGAGCAGTTCTTC. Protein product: CASSLTTPFFGNEQFF.

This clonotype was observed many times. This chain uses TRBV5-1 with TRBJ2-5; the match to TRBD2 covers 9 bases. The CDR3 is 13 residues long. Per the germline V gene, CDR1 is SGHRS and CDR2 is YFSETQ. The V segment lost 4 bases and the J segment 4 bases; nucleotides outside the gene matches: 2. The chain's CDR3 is CASSLAGTETQYF. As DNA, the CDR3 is TGCGCCAGCAGCCTAGCGGGAACAGAGACCCAGTACTTC.

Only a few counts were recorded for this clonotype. The CDR3 region is CASRDLAHNEQFF. The CDR3, as DNA: TGTGCCAGCCGGGACCTAGCCCACAATGAGCAGTTCTTC. The chain employs TRBV2 and TRBJ2-1; either TRBD1 or TRBD2 may fit D (5 bases each). The CDR3 covers 13 residues. Trimming pared 8 bases from V and 5 bases from J, leaving 13 bases between. The germline gives CDR1 SNHLY, CDR2 FYNNEI.

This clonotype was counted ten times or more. CDR3 nucleotide sequence: TGCAGTGCTAGAGACCGGACCACAGGGGGGAATTCACCCCTCCACTTT. It yields the protein CSARDRTTGGNSPLHF. The chain carries TRBV20-1 and TRBJ1-6; 8 nucleotides line up with TRBD1. The CDR3 consists of 16 residues. J was trimmed by 7 bases and V by 0 bases; bases with no gene match: 8. Germline lookup yields CDR1 DFQATT and CDR2 SNEGSKA (reference sequence).

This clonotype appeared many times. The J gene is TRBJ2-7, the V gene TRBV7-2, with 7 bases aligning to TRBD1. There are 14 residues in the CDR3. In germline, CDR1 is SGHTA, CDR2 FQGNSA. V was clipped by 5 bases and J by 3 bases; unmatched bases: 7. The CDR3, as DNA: TGTGCCAGCAGCCTGGGACAGTACCTCTACGAGCAGTACTTC. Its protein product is CASSLGQYLYEQYF.

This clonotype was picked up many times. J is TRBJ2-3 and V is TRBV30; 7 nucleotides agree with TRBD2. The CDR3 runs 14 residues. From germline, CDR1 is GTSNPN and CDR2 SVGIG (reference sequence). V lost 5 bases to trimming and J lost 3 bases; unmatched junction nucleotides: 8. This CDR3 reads CAWSGGGLTDTQYF. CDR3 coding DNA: TGTGCCTGGTCCGGCGGGGGTCTAACAGATACGCAGTATTTT.

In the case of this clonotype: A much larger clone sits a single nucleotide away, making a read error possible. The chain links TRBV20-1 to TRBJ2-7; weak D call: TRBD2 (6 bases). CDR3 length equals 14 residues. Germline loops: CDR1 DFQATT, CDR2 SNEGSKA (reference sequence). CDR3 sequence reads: CSAISGTYSSEQYF. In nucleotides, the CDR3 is TGCAGTGCGATTTCCGGGACTTACTCCTCCGAGCAGTACTTC.

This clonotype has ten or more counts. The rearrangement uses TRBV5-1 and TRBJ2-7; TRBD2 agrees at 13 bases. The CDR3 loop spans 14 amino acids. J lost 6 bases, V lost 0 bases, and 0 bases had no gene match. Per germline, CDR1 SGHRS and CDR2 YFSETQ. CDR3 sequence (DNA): TGCGCCAGCAGCTTGGGGACTAGCGGGAGCGAGCAGTACTTC. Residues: CASSLGTSGSEQYF.

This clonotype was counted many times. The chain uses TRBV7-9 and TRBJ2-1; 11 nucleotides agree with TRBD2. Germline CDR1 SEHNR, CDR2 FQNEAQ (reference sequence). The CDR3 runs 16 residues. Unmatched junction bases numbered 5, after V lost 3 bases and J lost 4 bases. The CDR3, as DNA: TGTGCCAGCAGCTTTCCACTAGCGGGAGAGTACAATGAGCAGTTCTTC. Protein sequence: CASSFPLAGEYNEQFF.

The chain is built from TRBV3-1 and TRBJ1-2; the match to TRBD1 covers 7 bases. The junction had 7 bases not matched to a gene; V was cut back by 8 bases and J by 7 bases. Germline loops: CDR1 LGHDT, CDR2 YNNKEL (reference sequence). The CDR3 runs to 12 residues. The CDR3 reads CASEDRTGGYTF. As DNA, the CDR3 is TGTGCCAGCGAGGACAGGACCGGTGGCTACACCTTC.

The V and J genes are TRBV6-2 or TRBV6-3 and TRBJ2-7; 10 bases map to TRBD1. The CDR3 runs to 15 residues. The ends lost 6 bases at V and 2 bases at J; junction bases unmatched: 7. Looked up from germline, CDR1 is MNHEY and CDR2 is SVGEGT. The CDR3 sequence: CASRSTGGAAYEQYF. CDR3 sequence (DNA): TGTGCCAGCAGGTCGACAGGGGGCGCCGCCTACGAGCAGTACTTC.

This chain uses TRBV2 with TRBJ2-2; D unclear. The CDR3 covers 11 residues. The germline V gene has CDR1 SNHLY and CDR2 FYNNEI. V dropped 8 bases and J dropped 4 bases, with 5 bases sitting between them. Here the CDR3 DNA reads TGTGCCAGCTGCGGCACCGGGGAGCTGTTTTTT. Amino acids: CASCGTGELFF.

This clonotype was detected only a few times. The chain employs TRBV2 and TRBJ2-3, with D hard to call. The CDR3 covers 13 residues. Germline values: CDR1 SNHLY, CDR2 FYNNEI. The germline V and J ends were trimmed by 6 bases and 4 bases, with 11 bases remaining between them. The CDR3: CASRWGFADTQYF. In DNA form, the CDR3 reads TGTGCCAGCAGATGGGGTTTCGCAGATACGCAGTATTTT.

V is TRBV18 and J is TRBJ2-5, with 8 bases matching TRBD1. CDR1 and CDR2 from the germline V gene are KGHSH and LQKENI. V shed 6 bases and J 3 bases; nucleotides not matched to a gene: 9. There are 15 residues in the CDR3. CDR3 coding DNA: TGTGCCAGCTCCCTCCGGGACAGGACTAAAGAGACCCAGTACTTC. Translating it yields CASSLRDRTKETQYF.

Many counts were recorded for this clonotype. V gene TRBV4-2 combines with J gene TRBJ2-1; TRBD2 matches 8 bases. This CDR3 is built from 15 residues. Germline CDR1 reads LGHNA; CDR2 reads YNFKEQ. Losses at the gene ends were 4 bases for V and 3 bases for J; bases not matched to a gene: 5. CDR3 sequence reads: CASSPGLADYNEQFF. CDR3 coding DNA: TGTGCCAGCAGCCCCGGACTAGCTGACTACAATGAGCAGTTCTTC.

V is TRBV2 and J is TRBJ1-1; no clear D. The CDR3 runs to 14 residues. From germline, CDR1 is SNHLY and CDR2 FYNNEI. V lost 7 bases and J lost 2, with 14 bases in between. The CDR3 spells CASTAGPSNTEAFF. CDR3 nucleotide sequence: TGTGCCAGCACGGCAGGACCCTCAAACACTGAAGCTTTCTTT. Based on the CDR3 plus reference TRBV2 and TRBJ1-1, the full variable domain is EPEVTQTPSHQVTQMGQEVILRCVPISNHLYFYWYRQILGQKVEFLVSFYNNEISEKSEIFDDQFSVERPDGSNFTLKIRSTKLEDSAMYFCASTAGPSNTEAFFGQGTRLTVV.

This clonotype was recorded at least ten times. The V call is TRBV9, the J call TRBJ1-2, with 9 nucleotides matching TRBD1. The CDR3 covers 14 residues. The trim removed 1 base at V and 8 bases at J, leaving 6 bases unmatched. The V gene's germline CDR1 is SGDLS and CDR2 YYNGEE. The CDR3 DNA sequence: TGTGCCAGCAGCGTACAAGGACAGGGGACGGGCTACACCTTC. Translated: CASSVQGQGTGYTF.

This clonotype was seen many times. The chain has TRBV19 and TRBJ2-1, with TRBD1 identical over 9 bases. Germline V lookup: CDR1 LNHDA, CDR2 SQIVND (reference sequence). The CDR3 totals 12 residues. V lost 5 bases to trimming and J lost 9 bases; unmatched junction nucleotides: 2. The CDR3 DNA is TGTGCCAGTAGTTCGACAGGGGGTGAGCAGTTCTTC. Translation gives CASSSTGGEQFF. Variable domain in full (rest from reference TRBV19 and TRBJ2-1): DGGITQSPKYLFRKEGQNVTLSCEQNLNHDAMYWYRQDPGQGLRLIYYSQIVNDFQKGDIAEGYSVSREKKESFPLTVTSAQKNPTAFYLCASSSTGGEQFFGPGTRLTVL.

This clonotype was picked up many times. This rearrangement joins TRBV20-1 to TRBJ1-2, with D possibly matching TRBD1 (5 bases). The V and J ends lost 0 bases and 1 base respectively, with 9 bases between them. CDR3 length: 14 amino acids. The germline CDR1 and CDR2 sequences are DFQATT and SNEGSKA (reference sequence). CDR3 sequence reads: CSARDGGVNYGYTF. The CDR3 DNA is TGCAGTGCTAGAGACGGGGGAGTTAACTATGGCTACACCTTC.

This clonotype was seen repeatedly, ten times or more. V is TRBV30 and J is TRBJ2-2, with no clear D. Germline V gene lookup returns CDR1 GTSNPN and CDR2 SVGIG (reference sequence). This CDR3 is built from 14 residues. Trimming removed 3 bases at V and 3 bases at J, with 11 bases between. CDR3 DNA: TGTGCCTGGAGGACCGGGCCGTACACCGGGGAGCTGTTTTTT. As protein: CAWRTGPYTGELFF.